This T cell receptor (beta chain) was retrieved from a study of blood T cells in healthy people across ages. Findings and caveats of the study: Long-lived donors had more naive CD4+ cells and higher diversity than aged donors.

Primers used in a second PCR of roughly 7 to 12 cycles were a sample-barcoded 5' primer and a J-beta primer mix. Every cDNA was tagged by a template-switch adaptor with 12 random nucleotides. TCRdb analysed the 5' RACE reads with MiXCR anew, one entry per CDR3 protein. The sample has fewer than 1.5 million distinct CDR3 sequences, around two fifths seen once. CDR3 size: 14 residues. Trimming stripped 0 bases from V and 7 bases from J, with 9 bases between. There are a few counts of this clonotype. The antigen remains unidentified. Sequenced material: blood. This TCR was recovered from a woman younger than 35 in good health. The rearrangement joins TRBV12-3 or TRBV12-4 to TRBJ1-4; D call uncertain. Here the CDR3 reads CASSLAFAPEKLFF. As DNA, the CDR3 is TGTGCCAGCAGTTTAGCGTTCGCGCCTGAAAAACTGTTTTTT.